What follows are 12 T cell receptor beta chains derived from one specimen sequenced in a study of cytomegalovirus exposure and HLA in healthy donors. It was with 60 Vbeta and 13 Jbeta primers that the PCR ran. TCRdb's copy holds only in-frame clones and misses some; the assay was immunoSEQ multiplex PCR. The sample has 150,000 to 200,000 clones; 80% to 85% are singletons. The sequencing input was PBMCs. Every receptor here comes from a woman in her forties in good health and CMV-seronegative.

The chain employs TRBV5-1 and TRBJ2-1, with D unresolved. Germline V CDR1 and CDR2: SGHRS, YFSETQ. The CDR3 spans 10 residues. V lost 7 bases to trimming and J lost 9 bases, with 8 bases between them. The CDR3 loop is CASGEAEQFF. The CDR3 DNA is TGCGCCAGCGGCGAGGCTGAGCAGTTCTTC.

J is TRBJ2-7 and V is TRBV6-1; D may be TRBD1 (6 bases). V lost 2 bases and J lost 2, with 22 bases in between. This CDR3 has 18 residues. Germline CDR1 and CDR2: MNHNS and SASEGT. The CDR3 sequence is CASSEFGGPERSAYEQYF. DNA of the CDR3: TGTGCCAGCAGTGAATTTGGGGGCCCGGAACGTTCGGCCTACGAGCAGTACTTC.

The chain recombines TRBV6-1 with TRBJ1-2; TRBD1 matches 8 bases. From germline, CDR1 is MNHNS and CDR2 SASEGT. This CDR3 comprises 15 residues. Trimming removed 2 bases from V and 5 bases from J; junction bases left unmatched: 7. CDR3 nucleotides: TGTGCCAGCAGTGAACGGGACAGGCGGATGTATGGCTACACCTTC. This codes for CASSERDRRMYGYTF.

This clone came up a few times. The chain recombines TRBV9 with TRBJ2-3, with 9 bases identical to TRBD2. The trim removed 4 bases at V and 3 bases at J, leaving 3 bases unmatched. The germline CDR1 and CDR2 sequences are SGDLS and YYNGEE. The CDR3 consists of 14 residues. CDR3 residues: CASSLTSGTDTQYF. The CDR3 nucleotides read TGTGCCAGCAGCCTAACTAGCGGGACAGATACGCAGTATTTT.

The chain carries TRBV7-7 and TRBJ2-1; 16 positions agree with TRBD2. The length of the CDR3 is 17 residues. Germline V lookup: CDR1 SSHAT, CDR2 FNYEAQ (reference sequence). The CDR3 reads CVRGLAGGPSSYNEQFF. CDR3 nucleotides: TGTGTCAGGGGACTAGCGGGAGGGCCGAGCTCCTACAATGAGCAGTTCTTC.

The chain carries TRBV29-1 and TRBJ2-5; a possible D gene is TRBD2 (6 bases). Germline-derived CDR1 and CDR2 are SQVTM and ANQGSEA. Trimming pared 2 bases from V and 5 bases from J, leaving 12 bases between. This CDR3 contains 13 residues. The CDR3 sequence: CSVEFGGVETQYF. DNA for the CDR3: TGCAGCGTTGAATTCGGGGGAGTGGAGACCCAGTACTTC.

This chain connects TRBV6-5 to TRBJ1-3, with D unclear. CDR3 length: 15 amino acids. The germline V gene has CDR1 MNHEY and CDR2 SVGAGI. Trimming shortened V by 6 bases and J by 0 bases, and 12 bases separated the two germline ends. DNA of the CDR3: TGTGCCAGCAGCCCTGACTTCGGCTCTGGAAACACCATATATTTT. It is translated as CASSPDFGSGNTIYF.

V and J are TRBV9 and TRBJ2-1; 8 bases line up with TRBD2. This CDR3 has 14 amino acids. Losses at the gene ends were 7 bases for V and 4 bases for J; bases not matched to a gene: 7. From germline, CDR1 is SGDLS and CDR2 YYNGEE. CDR3 in amino acids: CASSRAGEYNEQFF. CDR3 nucleotides: TGTGCCAGCTCCAGAGCGGGAGAGTACAATGAGCAGTTCTTC. The full variable domain, with the rest looked up from reference TRBV9 and TRBJ2-1, is DSGVTQTPKHLITATGQRVTLRCSPRSGDLSVYWYQQSLDQGLQFLIQYYNGEERAKGNILERFSAQQFPDLHSELNLSSLELGDSALYFCASSRAGEYNEQFFGPGTRLTVL.

This chain connects TRBV6-6 to TRBJ2-7; 7 positions agree with TRBD2. CDR3 length: 15 amino acids. The junction had 7 bases not matched to a gene; V was cut back by 5 bases and J by 0 bases. Germline assignment: CDR1 MNHNY and CDR2 SVGAGI (reference sequence). Here the CDR3 DNA reads TGTGCCAGCAGTCAAGGGGAGGGGCTCTCCTACGAGCAGTACTTC. Residues: CASSQGEGLSYEQYF.

The J gene is TRBJ2-1, the V gene TRBV28; 9 bases agree with TRBD2. The germline V gene encodes CDR1 MDHEN and CDR2 SYDVKM. The CDR3 is made up of 12 amino acids. With 8 bases clipped from V and 8 bases from J, the junction kept 4 bases outside the gene matches. This chain's CDR3 is CASCGGGDEQFF. CDR3 in DNA: TGTGCCAGCTGCGGGGGGGGAGATGAGCAGTTCTTC. Supplemented by reference TRBV28 and TRBJ2-1, the full variable domain reads DVKVTQSSRYLVKRTGEKVFLECVQDMDHENMFWYRQDPGLGLRLIYFSYDVKMKEKGDIPEGYSVSREKKERFSLILESASTNQTSMYLCASCGGGDEQFFGPGTRLTVL.

The rearrangement links TRBV6-4 to TRBJ2-2; 9 bases match TRBD1. From germline, CDR1 is MRHNA and CDR2 SNTAGT. The length of the CDR3 is 15 residues. V was pared by 6 bases and J by 6 bases, with 8 bases of the junction left unmatched. CDR3 nucleotides: TGTGCCAGCAGCCCGGGACAGGGCGTCCCCGGGGAGCTGTTTTTT. Its translation: CASSPGQGVPGELFF.

V is TRBV30 and J is TRBJ2-7; 7 positions agree with TRBD1. Losses at the gene ends were 0 bases for V and 7 bases for J; bases not matched to a gene: 21. CDR1 GTSNPN and CDR2 SVGIG come from the germline V gene (reference sequence). This CDR3 is built from 18 residues. CDR3 residues: CAWSVRVSGTALFGEQYV. DNA for the CDR3: TGTGCCTGGAGTGTACGGGTTTCGGGGACAGCACTTTTTGGTGAGCAGTACGTC.